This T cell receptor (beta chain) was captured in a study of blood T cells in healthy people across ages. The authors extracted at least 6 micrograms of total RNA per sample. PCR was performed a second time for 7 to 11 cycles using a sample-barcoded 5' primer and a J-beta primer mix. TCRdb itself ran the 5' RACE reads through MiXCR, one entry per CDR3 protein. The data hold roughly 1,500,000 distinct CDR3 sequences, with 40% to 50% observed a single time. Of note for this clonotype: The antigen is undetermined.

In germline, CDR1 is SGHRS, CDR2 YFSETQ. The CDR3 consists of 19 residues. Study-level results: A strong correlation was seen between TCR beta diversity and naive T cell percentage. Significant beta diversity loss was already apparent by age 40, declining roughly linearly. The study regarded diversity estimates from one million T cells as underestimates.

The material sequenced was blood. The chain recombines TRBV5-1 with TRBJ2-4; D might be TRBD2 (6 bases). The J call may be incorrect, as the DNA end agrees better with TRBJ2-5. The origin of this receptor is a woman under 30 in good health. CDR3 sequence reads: CASSRLPYGGTKSQETQYF. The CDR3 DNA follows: TGCGCCAGCAGCCGCCTCCCGTATGGCGGGACCAAGTCTCAAGAGACCCAGTACTTC.